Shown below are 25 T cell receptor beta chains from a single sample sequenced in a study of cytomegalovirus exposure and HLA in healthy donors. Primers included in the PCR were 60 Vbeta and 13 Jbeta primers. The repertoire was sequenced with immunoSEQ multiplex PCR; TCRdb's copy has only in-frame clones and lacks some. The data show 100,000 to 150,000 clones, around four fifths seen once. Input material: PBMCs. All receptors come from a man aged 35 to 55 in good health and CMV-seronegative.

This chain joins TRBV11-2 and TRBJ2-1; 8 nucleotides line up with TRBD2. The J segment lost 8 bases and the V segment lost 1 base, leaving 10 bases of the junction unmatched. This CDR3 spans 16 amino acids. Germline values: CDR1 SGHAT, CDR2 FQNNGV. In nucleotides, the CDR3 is TGTGCCAGCAGCTTAGCCGGCCGGGAGGGCCAGGATGAGCAGTTCTTC. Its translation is CASSLAGREGQDEQFF.

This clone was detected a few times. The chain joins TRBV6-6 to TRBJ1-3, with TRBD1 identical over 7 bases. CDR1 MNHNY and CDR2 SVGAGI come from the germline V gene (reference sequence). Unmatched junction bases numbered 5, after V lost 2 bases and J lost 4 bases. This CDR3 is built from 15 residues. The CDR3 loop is CASSYEGARGNTIYF. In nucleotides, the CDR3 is TGTGCCAGCAGTTACGAGGGGGCTAGGGGAAACACCATATATTTT.

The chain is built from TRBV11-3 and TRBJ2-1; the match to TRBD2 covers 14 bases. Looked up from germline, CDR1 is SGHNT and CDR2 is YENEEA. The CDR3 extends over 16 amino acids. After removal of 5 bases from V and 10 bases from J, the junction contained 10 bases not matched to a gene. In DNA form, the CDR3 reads TGTGCCAGCAGCGGGTATGGACTAGCGGGAGGTAGCGAGCAGTTCTTC. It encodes CASSGYGLAGGSEQFF.

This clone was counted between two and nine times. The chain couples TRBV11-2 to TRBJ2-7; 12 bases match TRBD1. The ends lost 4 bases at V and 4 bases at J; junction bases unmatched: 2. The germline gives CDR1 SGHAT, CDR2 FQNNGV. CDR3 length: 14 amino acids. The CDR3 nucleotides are TGTGCCAGCAGCTGGGGACAGGGGGCTTACGAGCAGTACTTC. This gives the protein CASSWGQGAYEQYF. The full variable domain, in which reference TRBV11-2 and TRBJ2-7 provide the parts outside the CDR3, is EAGVAQSPRYKIIEKRQSVAFWCNPISGHATLYWYQQILGQGPKLLIQFQNNGVVDDSQLPKDRFSAERLKGVDSTLKIQPAKLEDSAVYLCASSWGQGAYEQYFGPGTRLTVT.

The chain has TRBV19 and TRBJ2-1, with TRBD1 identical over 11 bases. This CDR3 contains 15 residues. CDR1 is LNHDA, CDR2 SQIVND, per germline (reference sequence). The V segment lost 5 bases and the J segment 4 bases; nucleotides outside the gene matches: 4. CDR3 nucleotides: TGTGCCAGTAGTCCGGGACAGGGGGTTTACAATGAGCAGTTCTTC. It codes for CASSPGQGVYNEQFF.

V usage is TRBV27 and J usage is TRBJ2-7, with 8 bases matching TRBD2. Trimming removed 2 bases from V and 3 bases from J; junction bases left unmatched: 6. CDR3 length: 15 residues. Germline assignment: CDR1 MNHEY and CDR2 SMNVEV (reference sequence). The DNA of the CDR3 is TGTGCCAGCAGTTTAAGGCTAGCGGGCATCTACGAGCAGTACTTC. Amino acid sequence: CASSLRLAGIYEQYF.

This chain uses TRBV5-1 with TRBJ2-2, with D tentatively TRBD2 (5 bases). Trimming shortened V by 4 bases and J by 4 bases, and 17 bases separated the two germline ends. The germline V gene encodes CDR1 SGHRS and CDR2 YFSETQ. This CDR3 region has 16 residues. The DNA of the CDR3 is TGCGCCAGCAGCGACCTGATCGCAGGACTCACCGGGGAGCTGTTTTTT. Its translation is CASSDLIAGLTGELFF.

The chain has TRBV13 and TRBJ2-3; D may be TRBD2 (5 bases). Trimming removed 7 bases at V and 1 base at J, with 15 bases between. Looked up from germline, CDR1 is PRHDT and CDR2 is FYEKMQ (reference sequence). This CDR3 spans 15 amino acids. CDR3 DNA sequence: TGTGCCAGCACCGAGAGGGTAGCAGGCACAGATACGCAGTATTTT. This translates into CASTERVAGTDTQYF.

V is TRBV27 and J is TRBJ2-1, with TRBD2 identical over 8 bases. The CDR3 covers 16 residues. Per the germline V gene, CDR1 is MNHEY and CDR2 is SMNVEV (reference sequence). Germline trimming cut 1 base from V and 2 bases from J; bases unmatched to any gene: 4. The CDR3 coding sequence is TGTGCCAGCAGTTTATTTGGAGCGGGGGCCTACAATGAGCAGTTCTTC. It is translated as CASSLFGAGAYNEQFF.

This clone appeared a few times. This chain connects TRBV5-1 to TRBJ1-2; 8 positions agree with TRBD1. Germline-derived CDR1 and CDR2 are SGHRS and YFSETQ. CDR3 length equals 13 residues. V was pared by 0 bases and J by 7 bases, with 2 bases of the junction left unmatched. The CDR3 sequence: CASSLATGAGYTF. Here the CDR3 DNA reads TGCGCCAGCAGCTTGGCGACAGGGGCTGGCTACACCTTC.

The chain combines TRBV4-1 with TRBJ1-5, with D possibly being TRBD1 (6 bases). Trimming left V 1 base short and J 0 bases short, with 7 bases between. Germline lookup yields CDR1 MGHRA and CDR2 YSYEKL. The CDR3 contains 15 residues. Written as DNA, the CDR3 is TGCGCCAGCAGCCAAGTCAGGGGTAGCAATCAGCCCCAGCATTTT. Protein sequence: CASSQVRGSNQPQHF.

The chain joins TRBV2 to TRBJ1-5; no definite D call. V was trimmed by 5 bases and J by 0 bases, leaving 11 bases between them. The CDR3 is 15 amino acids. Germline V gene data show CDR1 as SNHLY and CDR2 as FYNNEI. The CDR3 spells CASSKGGSSNQPQHF. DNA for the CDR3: TGTGCCAGCAGTAAGGGAGGGAGTAGCAATCAGCCCCAGCATTTT.

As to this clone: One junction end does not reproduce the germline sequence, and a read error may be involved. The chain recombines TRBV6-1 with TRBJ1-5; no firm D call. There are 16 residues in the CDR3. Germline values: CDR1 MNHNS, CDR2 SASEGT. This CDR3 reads CASSERWINSSQPQHF. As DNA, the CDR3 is TGTGCCAGCAGTGAAAGGTGGATTAATAGCAGTCAGCCCCAGCATTTT.

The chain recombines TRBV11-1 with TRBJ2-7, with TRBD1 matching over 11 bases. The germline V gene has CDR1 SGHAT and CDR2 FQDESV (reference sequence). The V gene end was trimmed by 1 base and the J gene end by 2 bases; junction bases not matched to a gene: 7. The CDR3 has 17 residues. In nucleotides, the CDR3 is TGTGCCAGCAGCTTAGACTTTTCGGGACAGGGGGCCTACGAGCAGTACTTC. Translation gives CASSLDFSGQGAYEQYF.

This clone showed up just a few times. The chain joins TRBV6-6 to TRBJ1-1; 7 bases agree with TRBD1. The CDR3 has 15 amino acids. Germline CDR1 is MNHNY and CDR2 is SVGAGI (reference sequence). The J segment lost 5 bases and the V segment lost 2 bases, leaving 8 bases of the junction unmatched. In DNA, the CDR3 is TGTGCCAGCAGTTACGGAGGGGGCTATGGGACTGAAGCTTTCTTT. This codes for CASSYGGGYGTEAFF.

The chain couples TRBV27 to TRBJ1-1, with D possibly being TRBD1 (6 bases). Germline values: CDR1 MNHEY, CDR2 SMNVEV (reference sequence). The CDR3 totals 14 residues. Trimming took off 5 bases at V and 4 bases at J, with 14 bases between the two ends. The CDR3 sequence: CASSHNREGTEAFF. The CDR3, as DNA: TGTGCCAGCAGTCACAACAGGGAGGGCACTGAAGCTTTCTTT.

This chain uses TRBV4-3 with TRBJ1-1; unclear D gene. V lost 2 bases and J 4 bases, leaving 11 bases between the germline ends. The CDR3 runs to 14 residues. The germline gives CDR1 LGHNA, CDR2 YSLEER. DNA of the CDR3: TGCGCCAGCAGCCAATCCACAGTGGGCACTGAAGCTTTCTTT. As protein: CASSQSTVGTEAFF.

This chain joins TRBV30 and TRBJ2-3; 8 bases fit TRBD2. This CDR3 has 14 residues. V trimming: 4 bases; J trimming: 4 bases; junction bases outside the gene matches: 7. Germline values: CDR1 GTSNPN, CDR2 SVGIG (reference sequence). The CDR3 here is CAWTGTSLADTQYF. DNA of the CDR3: TGTGCCTGGACCGGGACTAGTCTTGCAGATACGCAGTATTTT.

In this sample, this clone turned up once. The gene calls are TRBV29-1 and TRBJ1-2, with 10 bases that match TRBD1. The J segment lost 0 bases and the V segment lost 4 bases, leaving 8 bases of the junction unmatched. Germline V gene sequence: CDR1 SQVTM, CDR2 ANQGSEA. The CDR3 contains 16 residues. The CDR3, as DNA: TGCAGCGTTGGGGGGCGACAGGGGGCCACTAACTATGGCTACACCTTC. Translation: CSVGGRQGATNYGYTF.

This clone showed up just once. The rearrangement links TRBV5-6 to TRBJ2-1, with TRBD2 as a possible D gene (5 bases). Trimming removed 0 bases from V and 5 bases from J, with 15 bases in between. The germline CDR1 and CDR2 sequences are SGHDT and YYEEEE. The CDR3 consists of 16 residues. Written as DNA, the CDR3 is TGTGCCAGCAGCTTGGACGGGCTGGAGGCAAACAATGAGCAGTTCTTC. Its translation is CASSLDGLEANNEQFF.

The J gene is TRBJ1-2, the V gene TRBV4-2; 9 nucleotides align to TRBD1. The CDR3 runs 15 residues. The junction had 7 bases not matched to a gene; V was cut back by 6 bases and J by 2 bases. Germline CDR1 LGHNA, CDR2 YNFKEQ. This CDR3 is CASRLQGQGNYGYTF. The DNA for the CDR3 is TGTGCCAGCAGGCTTCAAGGACAGGGGAACTATGGCTACACCTTC.

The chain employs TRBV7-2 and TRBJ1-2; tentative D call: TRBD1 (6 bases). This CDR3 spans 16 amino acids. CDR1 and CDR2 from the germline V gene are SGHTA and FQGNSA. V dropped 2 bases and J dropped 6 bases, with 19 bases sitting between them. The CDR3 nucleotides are TGTGCCAGCAGCTTATTCGGGGACACCTTAACTAATGGCTACACCTTC. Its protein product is CASSLFGDTLTNGYTF.

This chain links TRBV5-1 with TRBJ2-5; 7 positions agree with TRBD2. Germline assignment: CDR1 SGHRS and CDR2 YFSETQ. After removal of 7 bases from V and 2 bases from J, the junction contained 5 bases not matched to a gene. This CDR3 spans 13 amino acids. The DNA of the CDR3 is TGCGCCAGCCGCCAAGCGGGGCAAGAGACCCAGTACTTC. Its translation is CASRQAGQETQYF.

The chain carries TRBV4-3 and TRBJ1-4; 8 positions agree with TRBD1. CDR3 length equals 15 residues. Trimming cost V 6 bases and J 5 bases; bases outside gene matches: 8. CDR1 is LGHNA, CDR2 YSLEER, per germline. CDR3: CASRSSRTGNEKLFF. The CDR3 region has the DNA TGCGCCAGCAGATCGTCAAGGACAGGGAATGAAAAACTGTTTTTT.

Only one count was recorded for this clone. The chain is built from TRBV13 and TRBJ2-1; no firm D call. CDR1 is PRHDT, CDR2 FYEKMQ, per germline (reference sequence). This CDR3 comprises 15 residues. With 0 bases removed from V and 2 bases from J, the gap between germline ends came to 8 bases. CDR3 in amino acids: CASSLGQNPYNEQFF. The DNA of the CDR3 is TGTGCCAGCAGCTTAGGACAGAATCCCTACAATGAGCAGTTCTTC. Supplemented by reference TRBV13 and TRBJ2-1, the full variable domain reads AAGVIQSPRHLIKEKRETATLKCYPIPRHDTVYWYQQGPGQDPQFLISFYEKMQSDKGSIPDRFSAQQFSDYHSELNMSSLELGDSALYFCASSLGQNPYNEQFFGPGTRLTVL.